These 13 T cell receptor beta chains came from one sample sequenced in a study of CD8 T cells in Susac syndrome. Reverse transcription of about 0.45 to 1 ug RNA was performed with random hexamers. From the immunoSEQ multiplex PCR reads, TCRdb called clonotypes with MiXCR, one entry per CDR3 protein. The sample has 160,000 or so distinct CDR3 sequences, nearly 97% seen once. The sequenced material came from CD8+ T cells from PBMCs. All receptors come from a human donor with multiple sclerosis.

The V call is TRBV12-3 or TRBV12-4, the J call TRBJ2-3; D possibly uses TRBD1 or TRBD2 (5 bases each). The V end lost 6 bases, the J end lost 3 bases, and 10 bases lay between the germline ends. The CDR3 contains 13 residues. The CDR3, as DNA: TGTGCCAGCAGCCGGGACCTGACAGATACGCAGTATTTT. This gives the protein CASSRDLTDTQYF.

CDR3 in amino acids: CSVEVAGRSTDTQYF. The CDR3 bases are TGCAGCGTTGAAGTAGCGGGGCGAAGCACAGATACGCAGTATTTT. This rearrangement joins TRBV29-1 to TRBJ2-3; TRBD2 agrees at 8 bases. The length of the CDR3 is 15 residues. Trimming cost V 1 base and J 0 bases; bases outside gene matches: 3. CDR1 and CDR2 from the germline V gene are SQVTM and ANQGSEA.

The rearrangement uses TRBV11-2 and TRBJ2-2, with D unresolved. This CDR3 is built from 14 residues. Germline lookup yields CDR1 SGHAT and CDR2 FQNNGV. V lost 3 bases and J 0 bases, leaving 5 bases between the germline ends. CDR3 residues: CASSLATNTGELFF. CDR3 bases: TGTGCCAGCAGCTTGGCGACGAACACCGGGGAGCTGTTTTTT.

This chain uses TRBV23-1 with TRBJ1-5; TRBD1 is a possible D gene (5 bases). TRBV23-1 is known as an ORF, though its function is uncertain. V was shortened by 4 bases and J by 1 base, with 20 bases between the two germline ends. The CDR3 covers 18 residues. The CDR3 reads CASSPRGGVRASNQPQHF. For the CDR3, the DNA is TGCGCCAGCAGTCCGCGGGGAGGGGTAAGGGCGAGCAATCAGCCCCAGCATTTT.

CDR3 in amino acids: CASSLTHGELFF. CDR3 in DNA: TGTGCCAGCAGCCTCACGCACGGGGAGCTGTTTTTT. V gene TRBV2 combines with J gene TRBJ2-2; D is undetermined. The CDR3 is made up of 12 amino acids. The germline V gene encodes CDR1 SNHLY and CDR2 FYNNEI. Trimming took 6 bases from V and 7 from J, leaving 9 bases between them.

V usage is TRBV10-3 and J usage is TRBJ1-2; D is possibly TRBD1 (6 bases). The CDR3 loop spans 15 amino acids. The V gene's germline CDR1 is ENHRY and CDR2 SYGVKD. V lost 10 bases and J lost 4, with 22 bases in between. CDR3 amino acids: CATTTRTASGYGYTF. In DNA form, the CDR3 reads TGTGCCACTACAACGCGGACAGCGTCGGGCTATGGCTACACCTTC.

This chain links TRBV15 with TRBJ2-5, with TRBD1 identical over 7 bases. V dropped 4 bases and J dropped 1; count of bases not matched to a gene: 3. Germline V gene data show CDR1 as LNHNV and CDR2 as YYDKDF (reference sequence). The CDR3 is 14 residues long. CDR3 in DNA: TGTGCCACCAGCACGGGACAGTTCCAAGAGACCCAGTACTTC. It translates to CATSTGQFQETQYF.

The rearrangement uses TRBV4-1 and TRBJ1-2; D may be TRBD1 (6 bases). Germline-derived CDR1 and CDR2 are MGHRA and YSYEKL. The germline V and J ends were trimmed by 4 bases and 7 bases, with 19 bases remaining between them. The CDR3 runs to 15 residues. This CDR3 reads CASSPLQGVSAGYTF. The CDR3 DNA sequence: TGCGCCAGCAGCCCGCTACAGGGAGTGAGTGCTGGCTACACCTTC.

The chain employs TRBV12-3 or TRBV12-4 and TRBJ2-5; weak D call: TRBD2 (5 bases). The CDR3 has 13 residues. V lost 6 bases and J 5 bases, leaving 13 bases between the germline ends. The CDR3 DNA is TGTGCCAGCAGACCCCGGGGTGCGGAGACCCAGTACTTC. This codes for CASRPRGAETQYF.

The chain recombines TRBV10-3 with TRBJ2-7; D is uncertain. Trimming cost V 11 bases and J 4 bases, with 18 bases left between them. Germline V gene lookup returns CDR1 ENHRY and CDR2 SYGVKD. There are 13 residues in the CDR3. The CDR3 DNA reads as TGTGCCGCCGGATTCGGGCAGAGATACGAGCAGTACTTC. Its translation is CAAGFGQRYEQYF.

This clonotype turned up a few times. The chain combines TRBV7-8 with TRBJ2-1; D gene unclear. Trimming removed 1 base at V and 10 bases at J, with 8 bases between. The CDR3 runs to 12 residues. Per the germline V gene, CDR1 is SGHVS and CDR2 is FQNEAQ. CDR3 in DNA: TGTGCCAGCAGCTTAGGGCTCATGGAGCAGTTCTTC. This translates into CASSLGLMEQFF. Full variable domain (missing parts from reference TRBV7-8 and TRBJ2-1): GAGVSQSPRYKVAKRGQDVALRCDPISGHVSLFWYQQALGQGPEFLTYFQNEAQLDKSGLPSDRFFAERPEGSVSTLKIQRTQQEDSAVYLCASSLGLMEQFFGPGTRLTVL.

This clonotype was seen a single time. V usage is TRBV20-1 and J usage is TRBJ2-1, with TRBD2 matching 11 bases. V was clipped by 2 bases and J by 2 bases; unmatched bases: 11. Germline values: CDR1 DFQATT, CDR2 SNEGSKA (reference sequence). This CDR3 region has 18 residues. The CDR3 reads CSARPKTSGVTTYNEQFF. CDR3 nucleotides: TGCAGTGCTAGACCCAAGACTAGCGGGGTTACCACCTACAATGAGCAGTTCTTC.

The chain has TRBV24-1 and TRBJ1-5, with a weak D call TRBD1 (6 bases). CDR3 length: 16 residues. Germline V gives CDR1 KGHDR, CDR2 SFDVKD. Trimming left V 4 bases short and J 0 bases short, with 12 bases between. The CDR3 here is CATSEASGDSNQPQHF. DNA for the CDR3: TGTGCCACCAGTGAGGCTTCAGGGGATAGCAATCAGCCCCAGCATTTT.